The rows below give T cell receptor beta chains drawn from one sample of a study of T-cell reconstitution after alpha-beta-depleted transplantation in children. TCRdb reprocessed the PCR reads with MiXCR, giving one entry per CDR3 protein. Among hundreds of thousands of distinct CDR3 sequences listed, around 12% were seen once. The specimen was PBMCs, collected before TCRalphabeta/CD19-depleted stem cell transplant. The origin of the receptors is a girl aged 2-10 years with congenital amegakaryocytic thrombocytopenia, due to receive a stem cell transplant. CDR3s include the opening cysteine and the closing phenylalanine or tryptophan. A D gene is named only where the DNA matches it firmly. Clone size is shown for a subset of rows, as once, few, many or a class of expanded clone.

clone_size j_call d_call v_call cdr3_nt cdr3_aa
- TRBJ2-7 TRBD1 TRBV10-3 TGTGCCGCAACGGACAGGGGGGCCTACGAGCAGTACTTC CAATDRGAYEQYF
- TRBJ2-1 - TRBV20-1 TGCAGTGCTTCGGGACCCGGGTGGGATGAGCAGTTCTTC CSASGPGWDEQFF
few TRBJ2-1 - TRBV20-1 TGCAGTGCCTTTAGTCCCCATGAGCAGTTCTTC CSAFSPHEQFF
- TRBJ2-1 TRBD2 TRBV5-1 TGCGCCAGCAGCTTGTTAGCGGGACAAGAGGATGAGCAGTTCTTC CASSLLAGQEDEQFF
few TRBJ2-1 - TRBV29-1 TGCAGCGTTGAAGAAAGACTAGGGCCCCGTGGGTTCTTC CSVEERLGPRGFF
many TRBJ2-7 TRBD1 TRBV7-9 TGTGCCAGCAGCACCCCGGGACAGGGCCTTTCCTACGAGCAGTACTTC CASSTPGQGLSYEQYF
few TRBJ2-1 TRBD2 TRBV18 TGTGCCAGCTCACTTAATAGCGGGGTACAGTTCTTC CASSLNSGVQFF
- TRBJ2-3 - TRBV5-1 TGCGCCAGCAGGACCGCGAGGGGCACAGATACGCAGTATTTT CASRTARGTDTQYF
few TRBJ1-2 - TRBV2 TGTGCCAGCAGTGAAGCGGGACACCAGAAGGTCTATGGCTACACCTTC CASSEAGHQKVYGYTF
many TRBJ2-3 - TRBV10-3 TGTGCCATCGGCGGGCGCACAGATACGCAGTATTTT CAIGGRTDTQYF
many TRBJ2-3 TRBD1 TRBV7-9 TGTGGCCCGGACAGGCACACAGATACGCAGTATTTT CGPDRHTDTQYF